The entry that follows covers one TCR beta chain sequence. The sample is drawn from a study of blood T cell repertoires in COVID-19. Study-wide background: Both acute and convalescent COVID-19 samples were obtained from the United States, Italy and Spain.

The CDR3 length is 15 residues. Per germline, CDR1 LNHDA and CDR2 SQIVND (reference sequence). Between the trimmed V and J ends, which lost 4 bases and 7 bases, there was a span of 17 bases. Methods used by the authors: Nucleated cell number was recorded as an estimate derived from reference gene primer amplification. Repertoires were generated with immunoSEQ multiplex PCR, while TCRdb's copy carries only in-frame clones and drops some. That table furnishes V, J and clone size, whereas the DNA furnished D and trimming. The sample consists of around 250,000 clones, about 87% of them appearing once. Sequenced input: peripheral blood. The chain couples TRBV19 to TRBJ2-1; D might be TRBD1 (6 bases). This TCR was sampled from a human donor in a cohort sampled during active COVID-19. CDR3 sequence reads: CASSNWLGGRNEQFF. CDR3 DNA sequence: TGTGCCAGTAGTAATTGGTTAGGGGGTAGGAATGAGCAGTTCTTC.